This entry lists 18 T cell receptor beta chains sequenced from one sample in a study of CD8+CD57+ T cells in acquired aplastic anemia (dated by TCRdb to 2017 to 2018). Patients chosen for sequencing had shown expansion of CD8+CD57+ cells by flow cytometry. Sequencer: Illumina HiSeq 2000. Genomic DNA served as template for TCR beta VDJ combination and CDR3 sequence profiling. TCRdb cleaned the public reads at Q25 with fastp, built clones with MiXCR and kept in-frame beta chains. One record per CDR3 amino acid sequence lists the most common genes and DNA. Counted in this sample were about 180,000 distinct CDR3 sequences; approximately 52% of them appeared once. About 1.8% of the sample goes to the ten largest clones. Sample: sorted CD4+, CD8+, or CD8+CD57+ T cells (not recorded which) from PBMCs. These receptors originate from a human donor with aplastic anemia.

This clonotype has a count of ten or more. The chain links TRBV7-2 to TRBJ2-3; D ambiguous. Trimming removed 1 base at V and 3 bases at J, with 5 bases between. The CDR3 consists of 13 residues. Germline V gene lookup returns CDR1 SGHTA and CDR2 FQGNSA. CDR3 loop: CASSLDGTDTQYF. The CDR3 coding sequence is TGTGCCAGCAGCTTAGATGGAACAGATACGCAGTATTTT.

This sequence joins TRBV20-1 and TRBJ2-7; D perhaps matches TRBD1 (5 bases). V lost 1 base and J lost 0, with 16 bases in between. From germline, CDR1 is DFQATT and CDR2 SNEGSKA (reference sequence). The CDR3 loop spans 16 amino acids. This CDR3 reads CSARVPGYMSSYEQYF. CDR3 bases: TGCAGTGCTAGAGTCCCAGGGTACATGAGCTCCTACGAGCAGTACTTC.

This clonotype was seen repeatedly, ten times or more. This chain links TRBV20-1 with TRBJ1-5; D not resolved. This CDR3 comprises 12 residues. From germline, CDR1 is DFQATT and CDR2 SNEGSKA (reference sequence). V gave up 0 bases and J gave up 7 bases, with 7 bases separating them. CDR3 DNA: TGCAGTGCTAGAGATTTAAAGCAGCCCCAGCATTTT. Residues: CSARDLKQPQHF.

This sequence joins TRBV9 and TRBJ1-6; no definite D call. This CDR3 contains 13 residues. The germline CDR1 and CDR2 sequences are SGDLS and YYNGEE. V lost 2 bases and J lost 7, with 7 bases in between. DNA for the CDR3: TGTGCCAGCAGCGTTGAAAGGAATTCACCCCTCCACTTT. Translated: CASSVERNSPLHF. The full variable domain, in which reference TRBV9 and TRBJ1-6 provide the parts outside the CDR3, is DSGVTQTPKHLITATGQRVTLRCSPRSGDLSVYWYQQSLDQGLQFLIQYYNGEERAKGNILERFSAQQFPDLHSELNLSSLELGDSALYFCASSVERNSPLHFGNGTRLTVT.

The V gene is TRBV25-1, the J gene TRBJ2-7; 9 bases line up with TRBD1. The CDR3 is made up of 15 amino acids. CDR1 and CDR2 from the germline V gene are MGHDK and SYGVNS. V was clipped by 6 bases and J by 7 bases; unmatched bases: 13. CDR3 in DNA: TGTGCCAGCAGCCCCGGGGGGACAGGGAGGAATGAGCAGTACTTC. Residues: CASSPGGTGRNEQYF.

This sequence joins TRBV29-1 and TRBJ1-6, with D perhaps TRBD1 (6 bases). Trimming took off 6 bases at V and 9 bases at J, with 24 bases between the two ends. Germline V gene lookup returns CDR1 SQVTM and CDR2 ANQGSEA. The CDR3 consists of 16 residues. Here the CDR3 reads CSVTGQGLDMFSPLHF. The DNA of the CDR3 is TGCAGCGTAACGGGACAAGGGTTAGACATGTTTTCACCCCTCCACTTT.

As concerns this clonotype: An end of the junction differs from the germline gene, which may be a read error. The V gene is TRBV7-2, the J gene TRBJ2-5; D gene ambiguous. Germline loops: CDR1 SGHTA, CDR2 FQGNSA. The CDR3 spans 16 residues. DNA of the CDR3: TGTGGCAGCAGCTTAGAACCCCTCGGAAAGGCGGAGACCCAGTACTTC. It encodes CGSSLEPLGKAETQYF. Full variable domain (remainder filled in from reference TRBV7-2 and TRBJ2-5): GAGVSQSPSNKVTEKGKDVELRCDPISGHTALYWYRQSLGQGLEFLIYFQGNSAPDKSGLPSDRFSAERTGGSVSTLTIQRTQQEDSAVYLCGSSLEPLGKAETQYFGPGTRLLVL.

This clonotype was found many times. For the CDR3, the DNA is TGCAGCGTTGGCGCGGTCAGAAGCACAGATACGCAGTATTTT. Protein sequence: CSVGAVRSTDTQYF. The chain employs TRBV29-1 and TRBJ2-3, with D unresolved. This CDR3 region has 14 residues. Trimming left V 4 bases short and J 0 bases short, with 11 bases between. Germline lookup yields CDR1 SQVTM and CDR2 ANQGSEA.

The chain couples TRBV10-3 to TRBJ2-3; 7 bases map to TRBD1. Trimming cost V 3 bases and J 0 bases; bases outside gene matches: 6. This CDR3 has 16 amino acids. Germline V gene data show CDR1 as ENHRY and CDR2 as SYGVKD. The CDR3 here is CAISDPGGQSTDTQYF. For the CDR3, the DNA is TGTGCCATCAGTGATCCAGGGGGACAGAGCACAGATACGCAGTATTTT.

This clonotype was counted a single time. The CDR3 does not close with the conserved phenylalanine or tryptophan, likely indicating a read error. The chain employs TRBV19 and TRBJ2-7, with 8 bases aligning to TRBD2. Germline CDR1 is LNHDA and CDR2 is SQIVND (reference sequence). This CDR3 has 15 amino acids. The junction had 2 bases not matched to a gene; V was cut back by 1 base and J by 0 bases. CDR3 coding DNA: TGTGCCAGTAGTATAGTCACTAGCGGCTCCTACGAGCAGTACTTA. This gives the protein CASSIVTSGSYEQYL.

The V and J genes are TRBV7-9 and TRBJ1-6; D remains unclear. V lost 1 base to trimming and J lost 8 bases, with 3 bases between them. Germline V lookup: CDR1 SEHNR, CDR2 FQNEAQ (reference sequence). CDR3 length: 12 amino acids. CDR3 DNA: TGTGCCAGCAGCTTAGGGGATTCACCCCTCCACTTT. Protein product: CASSLGDSPLHF.

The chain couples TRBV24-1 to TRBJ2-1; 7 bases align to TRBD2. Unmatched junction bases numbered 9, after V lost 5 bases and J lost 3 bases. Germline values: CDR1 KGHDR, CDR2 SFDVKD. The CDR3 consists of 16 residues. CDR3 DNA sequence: TGTGCCACCAGTGGGACGCAAGCGGGAAGCTACAATGAGCAGTTCTTC. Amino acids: CATSGTQAGSYNEQFF.

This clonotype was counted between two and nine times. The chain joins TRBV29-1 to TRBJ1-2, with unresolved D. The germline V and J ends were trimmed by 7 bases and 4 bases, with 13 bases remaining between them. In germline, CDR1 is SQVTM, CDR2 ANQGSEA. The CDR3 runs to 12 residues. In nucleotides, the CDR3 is TGCAGCGGGGGTTCAGGCCCCTATGGCTACACCTTC. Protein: CSGGSGPYGYTF.

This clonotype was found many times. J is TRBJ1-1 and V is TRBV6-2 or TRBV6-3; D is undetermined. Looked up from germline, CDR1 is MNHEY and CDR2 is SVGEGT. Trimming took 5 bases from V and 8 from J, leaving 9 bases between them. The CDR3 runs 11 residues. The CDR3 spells CASSGYLEAFF. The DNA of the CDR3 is TGTGCCAGCAGTGGGTATTTGGAAGCTTTCTTT.

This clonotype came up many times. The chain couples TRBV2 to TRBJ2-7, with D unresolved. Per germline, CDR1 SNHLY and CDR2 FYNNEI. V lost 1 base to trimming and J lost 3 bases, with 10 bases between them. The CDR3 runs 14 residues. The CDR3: CASSEGSVLYEQYF. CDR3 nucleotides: TGTGCCAGCAGTGAAGGAAGCGTCCTCTACGAGCAGTACTTC.

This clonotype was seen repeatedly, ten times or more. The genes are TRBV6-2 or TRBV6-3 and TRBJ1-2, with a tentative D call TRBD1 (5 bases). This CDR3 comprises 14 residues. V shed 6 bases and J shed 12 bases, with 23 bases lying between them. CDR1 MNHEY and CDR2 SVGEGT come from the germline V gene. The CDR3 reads CASRPGTVLWSDTF. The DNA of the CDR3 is TGTGCCAGCAGGCCTGGGACCGTGCTCTGGTCGGACACCTTC.

CDR3 sequence (DNA): TGCAGCGCCACCCGACAGGACCGCTCCTACAATGAGCAGTTCTTC. Translation gives CSATRQDRSYNEQFF. This rearrangement joins TRBV29-1 to TRBJ2-1, with D possibly TRBD1 on 6 matching bases. Germline V gene data show CDR1 as SQVTM and CDR2 as ANQGSEA. The CDR3 consists of 15 residues. The V gene lost 7 bases and the J gene lost 0 bases, with 16 bases spanning the gap.

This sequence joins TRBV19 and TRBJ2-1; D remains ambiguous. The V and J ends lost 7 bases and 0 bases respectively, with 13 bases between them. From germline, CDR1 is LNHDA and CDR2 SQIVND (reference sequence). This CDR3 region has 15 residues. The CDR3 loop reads CASTASMSSYNEQFF. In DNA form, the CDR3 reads TGTGCCAGTACCGCCTCGATGAGCTCCTACAATGAGCAGTTCTTC. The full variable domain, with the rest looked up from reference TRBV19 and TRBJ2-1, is DGGITQSPKYLFRKEGQNVTLSCEQNLNHDAMYWYRQDPGQGLRLIYYSQIVNDFQKGDIAEGYSVSREKKESFPLTVTSAQKNPTAFYLCASTASMSSYNEQFFGPGTRLTVL.